A single sample gave rise to the 2 T cell receptor beta chains below, sequenced in a study of CD8 T cells in ankylosing spondylitis. What these receptors recognize is not known. Whole-study results and caveats: Seemingly distinctive of ankylosing spondylitis blood was a TCR beta motif formed by eight highly homologous variants.

TCRdb ran MiXCR on the 5' RACE reads and lists one entry per CDR3 protein. The sample yields roughly 700,000 distinct CDR3 sequences, 19% seen once. Source material: blood, either unsorted or a sorted T cell fraction (not recorded which). The receptors shown here come from a male donor with ankylosing spondylitis.

This clonotype was recorded many times. The chain joins TRBV5-6 to TRBJ2-1, with D possibly TRBD2 on 6 matching bases. Germline CDR1 is SGHDT and CDR2 is YYEEEE. This CDR3 is 13 amino acids long. V was clipped by 6 bases and J by 9 bases, with 16 bases between them. The CDR3: CASKPGGSVEQFF. The CDR3 DNA reads TGTGCCAGCAAACCCGGGGGTAGCGTTGAGCAGTTCTTC.

The rearrangement joins TRBV5-5 to TRBJ2-5, with TRBD1 matching 9 bases. Germline V gene lookup returns CDR1 SGHKS and CDR2 YYEKEE (reference sequence). The J segment lost 5 bases and the V segment lost 0 bases, leaving 11 bases of the junction unmatched. The CDR3 length is 17 residues. The CDR3 coding sequence is TGTGCCAGCAGCTTGGGTACAGGGGGCTTTTTGGAGGAGACCCAGTACTTC. Amino acids: CASSLGTGGFLEETQYF.